These 10 T cell receptor beta chains came from one sample sequenced in a study of Ad26.COV2.S vaccination and SARS-CoV-2 variants. Repertoires were generated with immunoSEQ multiplex PCR, while TCRdb's copy carries only in-frame clones and drops some. The profile shows some 290,000 clones, about 85% of them singletons. Treatment described: some 19 received Ad26.COV2.S at low or high dose, single or two shots; 5 received placebo; per-sample allocation not given. Repertoires come from day 63 after the first vaccine or placebo injection. This material consisted of peripheral blood, taken in a trial of Ad26.COV2.S vaccine versus placebo. Receptors were obtained from a person between 18 and 65 years old who received the Ad26.COV2.S COVID-19 vaccine or a placebo.

This clone came up a few times. V gene TRBV6-5 combines with J gene TRBJ1-3; D is perhaps TRBD1 (6 bases). The CDR3 is 15 residues long. Germline loops: CDR1 MNHEY, CDR2 SVGAGI. Trimming left V 0 bases short and J 8 bases short, with 14 bases between. The CDR3 here is CASSYSPGAGDTIYF. CDR3 coding DNA: TGTGCCAGCAGTTACTCTCCGGGGGCCGGCGACACCATATATTTT.

V gene TRBV5-8 combines with J gene TRBJ1-4; D call uncertain. Germline values: CDR1 SGHTS, CDR2 YDEGEE. This CDR3 is built from 14 residues. V dropped 2 bases and J dropped 4 bases, with 9 bases sitting between them. This CDR3 is CASSLKGLNEKLFF. As DNA, the CDR3 is TGTGCCAGCAGCTTAAAGGGCCTTAATGAAAAACTGTTTTTT.

The CDR3 loop reads CASSITRLGIQYF. The CDR3 coding sequence is TGTGCCAGTAGTATTACCCGACTGGGCATTCAGTACTTC. V gene TRBV19 combines with J gene TRBJ2-4; the D is unclear. V shed 3 bases and J shed 9 bases, with 12 bases lying between them. The germline V gene encodes CDR1 LNHDA and CDR2 SQIVND (reference sequence). CDR3 length: 13 residues.

The V gene is TRBV28, the J gene TRBJ2-6; the D call may be TRBD1 or TRBD2 (5 bases each). Trimming left V 2 bases short and J 2 bases short, with 13 bases between. This CDR3 has 17 amino acids. The germline V gene has CDR1 MDHEN and CDR2 SYDVKM. CDR3 loop: CASSLPGPTTGANVLTF. DNA for the CDR3: TGTGCCAGCAGTTTACCGGGACCGACTACTGGGGCCAACGTCCTGACTTTC. Complete variable domain (other parts from reference TRBV28 and TRBJ2-6): DVKVTQSSRYLVKRTGEKVFLECVQDMDHENMFWYRQDPGLGLRLIYFSYDVKMKEKGDIPEGYSVSREKKERFSLILESASTNQTSMYLCASSLPGPTTGANVLTFGAGSRLTVL.

The J gene is TRBJ1-2, the V gene TRBV28; D is uncertain. V shed 5 bases and J shed 2 bases, with 12 bases lying between them. Germline V CDR1 and CDR2: MDHEN, SYDVKM. The CDR3 length is 14 residues. CDR3 amino acids: CASSTRPINYGYTF. The CDR3 DNA is TGTGCCAGCAGTACCAGACCAATCAACTATGGCTACACCTTC.

At least ten counts were recorded for this clone. The chain joins TRBV5-1 to TRBJ1-6, with D tentatively TRBD1 (6 bases). Germline CDR1 and CDR2: SGHRS and YFSETQ. The CDR3 is made up of 15 amino acids. Trimming shortened V by 4 bases and J by 9 bases, and 17 bases separated the two germline ends. Here the CDR3 reads CASSETTGTLSPLHF. CDR3 nucleotide sequence: TGCGCCAGCAGCGAAACTACAGGGACGCTTTCACCCCTCCACTTT. Looking up the rest from reference TRBV5-1 and TRBJ1-6 gives the full variable domain: KAGVTQTPRYLIKTRGQQVTLSCSPISGHRSVSWYQQTPGQGLQFLFEYFSETQRNKGNFPGRFSGRQFSNSRSEMNVSTLELGDSALYLCASSETTGTLSPLHFGNGTRLTVT.

This clone turned up a few times. The chain uses TRBV29-1 and TRBJ2-5; TRBD2 is a possible D gene (6 bases). The CDR3 is 11 residues long. Germline CDR1 is SQVTM and CDR2 is ANQGSEA. V lost 5 bases, J lost 5 bases, and 9 bases lay in between. CDR3 sequence (DNA): TGCAGCGTTTCCCGGGGGGAGACCCAGTACTTC. Residues: CSVSRGETQYF. Full variable domain (missing parts from reference TRBV29-1 and TRBJ2-5): SAVISQKPSRDICQRGTSLTIQCQVDSQVTMMFWYRQQPGQSLTLIATANQGSEATYESGFVIDKFPISRPNLTFSTLTVSNMSPEDSSIYLCSVSRGETQYFGPGTRLLVL.

The J gene is TRBJ1-4, the V gene TRBV5-4, with D possibly being TRBD1 (6 bases). The CDR3 covers 15 residues. The germline V and J ends were trimmed by 2 bases and 4 bases, with 12 bases remaining between them. CDR1 and CDR2 from the germline V gene are SGHNT and YYREEE (reference sequence). As DNA, the CDR3 is TGTGCCAGCAGCTTCGGGGGCAGGGTTAATGAAAAACTGTTTTTT. This sequence encodes CASSFGGRVNEKLFF.

V and J are TRBV5-4 and TRBJ1-6; a weak D match, TRBD1 (6 bases). Germline V gene lookup returns CDR1 SGHNT and CDR2 YYREEE (reference sequence). V lost 1 base to trimming and J lost 8 bases, with 16 bases between them. This CDR3 has 16 residues. CDR3 sequence reads: CASSLWAQGSHSPLHF. Here the CDR3 DNA reads TGTGCCAGCAGCTTGTGGGCACAGGGATCGCATTCACCCCTCCACTTT.

The chain joins TRBV14 to TRBJ2-7, with D hard to call. CDR3 length: 12 residues. The germline CDR1 and CDR2 sequences are SGHDN and FVKESK. Deletions cut 4 bases from V and 3 bases from J, with 7 bases between. The CDR3 loop reads CASSRHFYEQYF. In DNA, the CDR3 is TGTGCCAGCAGCCGGCATTTCTACGAGCAGTACTTC. The variable domain in full, with the rest retrieved from reference TRBV14 and TRBJ2-7, is EAGVTQFPSHSVIEKGQTVTLRCDPISGHDNLYWYRRVMGKEIKFLLHFVKESKQDESGMPNNRFLAERTGGTYSTLKVQPAELEDSGVYFCASSRHFYEQYFGPGTRLTVT.